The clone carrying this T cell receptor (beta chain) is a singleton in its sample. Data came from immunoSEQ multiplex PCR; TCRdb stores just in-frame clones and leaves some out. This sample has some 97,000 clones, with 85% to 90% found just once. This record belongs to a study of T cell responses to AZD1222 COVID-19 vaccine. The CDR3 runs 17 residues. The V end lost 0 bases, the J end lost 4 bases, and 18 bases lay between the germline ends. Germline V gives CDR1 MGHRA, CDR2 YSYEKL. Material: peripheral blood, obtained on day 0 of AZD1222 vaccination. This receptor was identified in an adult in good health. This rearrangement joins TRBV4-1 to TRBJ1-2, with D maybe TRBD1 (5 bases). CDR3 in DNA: TGCGCCAGCAGCCAAGATTGGGGCCTCAGGGAGGGCTATGGCTACACCTTC. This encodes CASSQDWGLREGYGYTF.